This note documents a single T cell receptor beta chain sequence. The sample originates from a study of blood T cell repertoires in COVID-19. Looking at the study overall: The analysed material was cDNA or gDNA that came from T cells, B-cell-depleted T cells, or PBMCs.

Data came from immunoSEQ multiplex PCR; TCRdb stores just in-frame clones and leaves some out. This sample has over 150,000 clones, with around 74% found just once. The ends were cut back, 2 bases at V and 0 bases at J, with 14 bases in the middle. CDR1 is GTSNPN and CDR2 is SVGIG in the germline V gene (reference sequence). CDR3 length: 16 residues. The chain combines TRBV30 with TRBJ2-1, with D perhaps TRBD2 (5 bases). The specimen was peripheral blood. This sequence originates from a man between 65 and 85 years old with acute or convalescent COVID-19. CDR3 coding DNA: TGTGCCTGGAGTTATAGGCGGGCCTTCTCCTACAATGAGCAGTTCTTC. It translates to CAWSYRRAFSYNEQFF.